This passage covers 18 T cell receptor beta chains from one sample sequenced in a study of shared clonotypes between healthy human individuals. This table comes from immunoSEQ multiplex PCR, and its TCRdb copy is limited to in-frame clones, with some not included. The sample lists approximately 1.4 million clones, approximately 98% occurring once. Sequencing was carried out using naive CD4+ T cells sorted from blood. Documented subset: CD45RA+ positively selected. The receptors stem from a man aged 25 to 40 in good health.

The CDR3 loop reads CASSPVSGGYYNEQFF. In nucleotides, the CDR3 is TGTGCCAGCTCACCAGTCTCGGGAGGGTACTACAATGAGCAGTTCTTC. The V call is TRBV18, the J call TRBJ2-1; 8 positions agree with TRBD2. The CDR3 spans 16 residues. The V gene's germline CDR1 is KGHSH and CDR2 LQKENI. Trimming cost V 2 bases and J 3 bases; bases outside gene matches: 6.

The chain employs TRBV30 and TRBJ2-7; D possibly corresponds to TRBD2 (5 bases). V lost 2 bases and J lost 6, with 20 bases in between. Per the germline V gene, CDR1 is GTSNPN and CDR2 is SVGIG (reference sequence). The CDR3 length is 15 residues. CDR3 loop: CAWSKPTSHAGEQYF. DNA for the CDR3: TGTGCCTGGAGTAAACCGACAAGTCATGCGGGCGAGCAGTACTTC.

The CDR3 sequence: CASSPTGGNYGYTF. CDR3 bases: TGTGCCAGCAGTCCGACAGGGGGCAACTATGGCTACACCTTC. The rearrangement joins TRBV13 to TRBJ1-2; TRBD1 matches at 10 bases. The CDR3 loop spans 14 amino acids. The V gene's germline CDR1 is PRHDT and CDR2 FYEKMQ (reference sequence). V shed 6 bases and J 2 bases; nucleotides not matched to a gene: 3.

The rearrangement joins TRBV7-3 to TRBJ2-3; D gene uncertain. Deletions cut 2 bases from V and 6 bases from J, with 9 bases between. Germline CDR1 SGHTA, CDR2 FQGTGA. The CDR3 sequence is 13 residues long. The CDR3 sequence is CASSLLYLDTQYF. Written as DNA, the CDR3 is TGTGCCAGCAGCTTATTGTACCTGGATACGCAGTATTTT.

Written as DNA, the CDR3 is TGTGCCAGCAGCGTAGGGACAGCTGTCTACGAGCAGTACTTC. It yields the protein CASSVGTAVYEQYF. The chain carries TRBV25-1 and TRBJ2-7, with 7 bases identical to TRBD1. The germline gives CDR1 MGHDK, CDR2 SYGVNS. This CDR3 is 14 amino acids long. With 6 bases clipped from V and 3 bases from J, the junction kept 8 bases outside the gene matches.

V gene TRBV19 combines with J gene TRBJ2-1; D remains unclear. V gave up 1 base and J gave up 2 bases, with 9 bases separating them. CDR3 length: 15 residues. Germline V lookup: CDR1 LNHDA, CDR2 SQIVND (reference sequence). CDR3 in amino acids: CASSIVGITYNEQFF. CDR3 nucleotide sequence: TGTGCCAGTAGTATAGTGGGGATAACCTACAATGAGCAGTTCTTC.

The chain uses TRBV4-3 and TRBJ1-1; unclear D gene. V lost 0 bases to trimming and J lost 1 base, with 9 bases between them. The CDR3 runs 15 residues. Germline CDR1 reads LGHNA; CDR2 reads YSLEER. CDR3 coding DNA: TGCGCCAGCAGCCAAGAGATTTGGGAGAACACTGAAGCTTTCTTT. Protein product: CASSQEIWENTEAFF.

The genes are TRBV6-1 and TRBJ2-7; D perhaps matches TRBD2 (5 bases). The CDR3 spans 15 residues. Germline loops: CDR1 MNHNS, CDR2 SASEGT. V was trimmed by 1 base and J by 6 bases, leaving 16 bases between them. The CDR3 region is CASSEEVRRTTEQYF. CDR3 coding DNA: TGTGCCAGCAGTGAAGAGGTCCGGAGGACCACCGAGCAGTACTTC.

The rearrangement joins TRBV7-9 to TRBJ2-5; a possible D gene is TRBD1 (6 bases). Germline CDR1 SEHNR, CDR2 FQNEAQ (reference sequence). The V end was cut by 6 bases, the J end by 5 bases, with 16 bases between. This CDR3 is built from 14 residues. CDR3 bases: TGTGCCAGCAGAAAAGGAGCAGGGGTGGAGACCCAGTACTTC. Translating it yields CASRKGAGVETQYF.

This clone was recorded once. The rearrangement joins TRBV7-2 to TRBJ2-7, with TRBD2 identical over 8 bases. The CDR3 length is 15 residues. The V and J ends lost 3 bases and 0 bases, in that order; junction bases with no gene match: 4. Germline CDR1 is SGHTA and CDR2 is FQGNSA. Written as DNA, the CDR3 is TGTGCCAGCAGCTTGCGGGAGGCAAGCTCCTACGAGCAGTACTTC. Translated, it gives CASSLREASSYEQYF.

The gene calls are TRBV5-4 and TRBJ2-5; 12 nucleotides agree with TRBD2. V shed 4 bases, J shed 5 bases, and the junction held 9 bases outside the gene matches. Germline V gives CDR1 SGHNT, CDR2 YYREEE (reference sequence). The CDR3 extends over 16 amino acids. CDR3 in amino acids: CASSLRLAGDVETQYF. Here the CDR3 DNA reads TGTGCCAGCAGCCTTAGACTAGCGGGAGACGTGGAGACCCAGTACTTC. The variable domain in full, with the rest retrieved from reference TRBV5-4 and TRBJ2-5, is ETGVTQSPTHLIKTRGQQVTLRCSSQSGHNTVSWYQQALGQGPQFIFQYYREEENGRGNFPPRFSGLQFPNYSSELNVNALELDDSALYLCASSLRLAGDVETQYFGPGTRLLVL.

CDR3 loop: CASSAFLVIPRGANVLTF. CDR3 coding DNA: TGTGCCAGCAGTGCCTTTCTGGTTATACCGCGAGGGGCCAACGTCCTGACTTTC. The J gene is TRBJ2-6, the V gene TRBV28; the D is unclear. The CDR3 has 18 amino acids. CDR1 and CDR2 (germline): MDHEN, SYDVKM. V lost 5 bases and J 4 bases, leaving 21 bases between the germline ends.

The chain recombines TRBV6-5 with TRBJ2-1, with 8 nucleotides matching TRBD1. The CDR3 sequence is 14 residues long. The germline V gene has CDR1 MNHEY and CDR2 SVGAGI. Trimming took 2 bases from V and 7 from J; bases not matched to a gene: 4. Written as DNA, the CDR3 is TGTGCCAGCAGTTACAAGACAGGGGTTAATGAGCAGTTCTTC. Its protein is CASSYKTGVNEQFF.

Only one count was recorded for this clone. A read error may account for a junction end that differs from germline. The V and J genes are TRBV11-3 and TRBJ2-2, with 8 bases that match TRBD2. Germline V gene sequence: CDR1 SGHNT, CDR2 YENEEA. The CDR3 runs to 15 residues. The CDR3 reads CASSQTGGNPGELFF. The CDR3 DNA sequence: TGTGCCAGCAGCCAAACGGGGGGGAACCCCGGGGAGCTGTTTTTT.

The genes are TRBV7-2 and TRBJ2-5; weak D call: TRBD1 (5 bases). The CDR3 loop spans 14 amino acids. CDR1 is SGHTA and CDR2 is FQGNSA in the germline V gene. V gave up 3 bases and J gave up 5 bases, with 13 bases separating them. The CDR3 region is CASSFQDTVETQYF. CDR3 bases: TGTGCCAGCAGCTTCCAGGACACCGTGGAGACCCAGTACTTC.

CDR3 DNA sequence: TGTGCCAGCAGTCCACCCCCGGGAAGATACGAGCAGTACTTC. It encodes CASSPPPGRYEQYF. This chain links TRBV28 with TRBJ2-7; D is perhaps TRBD2 (5 bases). Trimming stripped 5 bases from V and 4 bases from J, with 15 bases between. The CDR3 has 14 amino acids. CDR1 MDHEN and CDR2 SYDVKM come from the germline V gene.

A note on this clone: The same CDR3 also results from other DNA sequences found in this sample. The CDR3 loop reads CSVALQVNTEAFF. The CDR3 DNA reads TGCAGCGTGGCCCTGCAGGTAAACACTGAAGCTTTCTTT. This sequence joins TRBV29-1 and TRBJ1-1; D remains unclear. V lost 6 bases to trimming and J lost 2 bases, with 13 bases between them. The V gene's germline CDR1 is SQVTM and CDR2 ANQGSEA. The CDR3 is made up of 13 amino acids.

V usage is TRBV5-1 and J usage is TRBJ2-5, with TRBD1 matching 9 bases. Trimming removed 1 base from V and 5 bases from J; junction bases left unmatched: 6. The CDR3 spans 15 residues. Per the germline V gene, CDR1 is SGHRS and CDR2 is YFSETQ. The CDR3 coding sequence is TGCGCCAGCAGCTTGAAAAGTACAGGGGGCGAGACCCAGTACTTC. Residues: CASSLKSTGGETQYF.